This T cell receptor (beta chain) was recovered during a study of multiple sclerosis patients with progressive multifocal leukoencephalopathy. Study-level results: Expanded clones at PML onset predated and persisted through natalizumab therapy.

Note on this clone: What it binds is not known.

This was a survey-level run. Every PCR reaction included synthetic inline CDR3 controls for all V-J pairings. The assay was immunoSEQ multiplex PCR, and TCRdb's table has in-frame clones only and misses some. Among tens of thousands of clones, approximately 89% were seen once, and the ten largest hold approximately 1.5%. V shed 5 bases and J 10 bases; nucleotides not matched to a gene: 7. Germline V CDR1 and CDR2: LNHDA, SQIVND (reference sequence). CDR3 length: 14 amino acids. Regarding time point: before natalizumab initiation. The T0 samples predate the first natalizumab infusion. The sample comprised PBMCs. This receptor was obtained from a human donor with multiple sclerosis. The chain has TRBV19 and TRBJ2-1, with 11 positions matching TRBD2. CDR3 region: CASSLGSGRDEQFF. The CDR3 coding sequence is TGTGCCAGTAGTTTGGGTAGCGGGAGGGACGAGCAGTTCTTC.